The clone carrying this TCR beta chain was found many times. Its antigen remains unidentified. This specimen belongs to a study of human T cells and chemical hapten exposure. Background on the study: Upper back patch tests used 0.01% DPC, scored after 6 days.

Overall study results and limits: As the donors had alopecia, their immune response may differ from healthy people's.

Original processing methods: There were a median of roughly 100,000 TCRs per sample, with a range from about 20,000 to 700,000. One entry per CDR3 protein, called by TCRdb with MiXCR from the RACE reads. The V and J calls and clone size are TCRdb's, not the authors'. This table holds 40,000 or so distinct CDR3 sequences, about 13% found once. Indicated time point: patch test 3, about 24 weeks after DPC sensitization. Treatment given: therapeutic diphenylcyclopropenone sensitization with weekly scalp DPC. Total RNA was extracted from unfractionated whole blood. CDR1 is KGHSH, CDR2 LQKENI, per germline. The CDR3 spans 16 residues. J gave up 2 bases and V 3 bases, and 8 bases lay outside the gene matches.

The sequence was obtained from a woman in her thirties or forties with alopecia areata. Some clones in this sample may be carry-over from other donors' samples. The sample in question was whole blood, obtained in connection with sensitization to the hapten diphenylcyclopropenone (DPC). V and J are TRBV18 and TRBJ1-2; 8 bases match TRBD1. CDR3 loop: CASSPSRGPTNYGYTF. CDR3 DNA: TGTGCCAGCTCACCCTCCAGGGGGCCCACGAACTATGGCTACACCTTC.